This TCR beta chain emerged from a study of regulatory T cells. Study outcomes and limitations: Hydrophobic residues at CDR3 positions 6 and 7 were enriched in conventional CD4+ T cells of CD3G-deficient patients. Patient repertoires had restricted TRB V-J pairs and skewed V and J usage, most in Tregs.

At testing, patients were 2 to 39 years old, with reduced naive and increased memory T-cell proportions. Regulatory (CD25-high CD127-low) and conventional (CD25-low CD127-high) CD4+ T cells were sorted separately. Primers: 52 TRBV forward and 13 TRBJ reverse. Repertoires were generated with immunoSEQ multiplex PCR, while TCRdb's copy carries only in-frame clones and drops some. Among tens of thousands of clones listed, more than 85% were seen once. This clone showed up just once. The antigen remains unidentified. Material: conventional CD4+ T cells sorted from blood. This sequence originates from a child aged 2-15 years with CD3G deficiency.

As DNA, the CDR3 is TGTGCCAGCAGCTATCGACCGTTCTACGAGCAGTACTTC. It yields the protein CASSYRPFYEQYF. The chain links TRBV7-2 to TRBJ2-7; D remains ambiguous. The CDR3 loop spans 13 amino acids. Trimming stripped 4 bases from V and 3 bases from J, with 10 bases between. Germline lookup yields CDR1 SGHTA and CDR2 FQGNSA.